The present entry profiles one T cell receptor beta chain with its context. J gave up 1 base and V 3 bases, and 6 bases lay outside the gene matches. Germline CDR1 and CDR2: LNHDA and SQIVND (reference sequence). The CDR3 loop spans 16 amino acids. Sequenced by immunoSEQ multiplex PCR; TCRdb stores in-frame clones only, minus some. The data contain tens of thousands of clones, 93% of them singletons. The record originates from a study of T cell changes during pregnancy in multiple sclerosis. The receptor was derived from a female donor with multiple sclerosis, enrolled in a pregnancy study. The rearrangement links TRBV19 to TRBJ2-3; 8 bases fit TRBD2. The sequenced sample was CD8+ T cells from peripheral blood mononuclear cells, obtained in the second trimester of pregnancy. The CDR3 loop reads CASSIGAGVGTDTQYF. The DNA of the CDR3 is TGTGCCAGTAGTATTGGAGCGGGAGTGGGCACAGATACGCAGTATTTT.